One sample yielded the 2 T cell receptor beta chains listed below, sequenced in a study of blood T cell repertoires in COVID-19. This table comes from immunoSEQ multiplex PCR, and its TCRdb copy is limited to in-frame clones, with some not included. The repertoire consists of about 260,000 clones, with approximately 87% occurring once and the leading ten covering approximately 1.5%. The source material was peripheral blood. The receptors come from a woman in her forties who had recovered from COVID-19.

The genes are TRBV5-4 and TRBJ2-3; a possible D gene is TRBD2 (5 bases). The ends were cut back, 3 bases at V and 2 bases at J, with 16 bases in the middle. Germline CDR1 reads SGHNT; CDR2 reads YYREEE (reference sequence). The CDR3 covers 16 residues. CDR3 DNA sequence: TGTGCCAGCAGCTCGCCGAGCGGCAGGACCACAGATACGCAGTATTTT. This encodes CASSSPSGRTTDTQYF.

The gene calls are TRBV19 and TRBJ1-1; no definite D call. Trimming shortened V by 2 bases and J by 3 bases, and 16 bases separated the two germline ends. Per germline, CDR1 LNHDA and CDR2 SQIVND (reference sequence). The CDR3 is 16 amino acids. DNA of the CDR3: TGTGCCAGTAGTATATATGGGCCTTCGAGTTACACTGAAGCTTTCTTT. Translating gives CASSIYGPSSYTEAFF.